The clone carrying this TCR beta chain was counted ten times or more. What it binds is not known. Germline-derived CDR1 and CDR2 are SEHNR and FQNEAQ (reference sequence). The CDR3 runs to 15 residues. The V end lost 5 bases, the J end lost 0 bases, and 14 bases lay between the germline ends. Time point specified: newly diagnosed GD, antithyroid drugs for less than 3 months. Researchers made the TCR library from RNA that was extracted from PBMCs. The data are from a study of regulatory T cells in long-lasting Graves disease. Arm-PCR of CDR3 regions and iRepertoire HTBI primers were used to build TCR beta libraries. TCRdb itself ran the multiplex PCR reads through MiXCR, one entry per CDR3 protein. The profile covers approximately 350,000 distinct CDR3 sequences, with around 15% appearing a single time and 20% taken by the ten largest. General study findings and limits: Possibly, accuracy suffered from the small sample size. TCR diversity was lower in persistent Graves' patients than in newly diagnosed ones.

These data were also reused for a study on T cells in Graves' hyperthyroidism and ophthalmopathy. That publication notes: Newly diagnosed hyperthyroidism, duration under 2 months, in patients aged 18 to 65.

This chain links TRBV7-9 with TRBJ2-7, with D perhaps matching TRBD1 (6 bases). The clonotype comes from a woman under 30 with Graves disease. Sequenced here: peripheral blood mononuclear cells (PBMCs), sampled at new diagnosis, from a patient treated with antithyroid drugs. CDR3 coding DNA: TGTGCCAGCAGCCCCGCCGGGACACTCTCCTACGAGCAGTACTTC. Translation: CASSPAGTLSYEQYF. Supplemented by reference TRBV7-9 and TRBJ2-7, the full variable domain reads DTGVSQNPRHKITKRGQNVTFRCDPISEHNRLYWYRQTLGQGPEFLTYFQNEAQLEKSRLLSDRFSAERPKGSFSTLEIQRTEQGDSAMYLCASSPAGTLSYEQYFGPGTRLTVT.